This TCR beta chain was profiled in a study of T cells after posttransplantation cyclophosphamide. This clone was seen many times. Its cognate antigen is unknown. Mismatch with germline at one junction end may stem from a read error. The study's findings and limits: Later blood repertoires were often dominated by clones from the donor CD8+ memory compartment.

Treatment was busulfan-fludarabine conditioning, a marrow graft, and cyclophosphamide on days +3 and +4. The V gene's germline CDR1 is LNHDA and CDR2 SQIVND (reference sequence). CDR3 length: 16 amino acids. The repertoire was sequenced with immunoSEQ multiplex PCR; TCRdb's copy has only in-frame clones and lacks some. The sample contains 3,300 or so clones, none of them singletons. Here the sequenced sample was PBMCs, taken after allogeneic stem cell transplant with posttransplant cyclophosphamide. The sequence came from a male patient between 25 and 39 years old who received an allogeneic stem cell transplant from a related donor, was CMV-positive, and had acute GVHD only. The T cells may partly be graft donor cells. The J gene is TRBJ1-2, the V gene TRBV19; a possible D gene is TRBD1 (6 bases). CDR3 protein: CASSIGDKEYNYGYTF. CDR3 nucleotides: TGTGCCAGTAGCATAGGGGACAAGGAATATAACTATGGCTACACCTTC.